The next 21 T cell receptor beta chains were all read from a single sample in a study of Graves' ophthalmopathy and Graves' hyperthyroidism. The authors amplified TCR beta CDR3 regions from RNA transcripts. The workflow started with a first-round RT-PCR run with HTBI primers and then moved on to a second-round multiplex PCR. Each CDR3 protein is one row after TCRdb ran MiXCR on the multiplex PCR reads. The sample includes more than 300,000 distinct CDR3 sequences, about 15% seen only once; the top ten take roughly 2.4%. The sample was peripheral blood. The receptors originated from an adult woman with stable Graves' hyperthyroidism.

This clonotype occurred many times. DNA for the CDR3: TGTGCCAGCAGCCCGAACGGGGACGAGCAGTACTTC. Its protein is CASSPNGDEQYF. This chain uses TRBV6-1 with TRBJ2-7; perhaps TRBD2 as D (5 bases). The CDR3 is 12 residues long. From germline, CDR1 is MNHNS and CDR2 SASEGT. The V end was cut by 6 bases, the J end by 5 bases, with 11 bases between.

There are many counts of this clonotype. This chain connects TRBV29-1 to TRBJ1-2, with D maybe TRBD1 (5 bases). The germline V and J ends were trimmed by 4 bases and 4 bases, with 13 bases remaining between them. The CDR3 length is 13 residues. CDR1 SQVTM and CDR2 ANQGSEA come from the germline V gene. CDR3 nucleotide sequence: TGCAGCGTTGGGGCGGCAGGGTTCTATGGCTACACCTTC. Its translation is CSVGAAGFYGYTF.

This chain joins TRBV28 and TRBJ2-7; 10 bases are a match to TRBD2. This CDR3 spans 14 amino acids. Germline CDR1 is MDHEN and CDR2 is SYDVKM. V lost 6 bases, J lost 2 bases, and 4 bases stayed unmatched. The CDR3 sequence is CASRRSGRAYEQYV. The CDR3, as DNA: TGTGCCAGCAGGCGAAGCGGGAGGGCCTACGAGCAGTACGTC.

The CDR3 loop reads CASAWTGSLYEQYF. CDR3 nucleotides: TGTGCTAGTGCCTGGACAGGGTCCCTCTACGAGCAGTACTTC. This rearrangement joins TRBV12-5 to TRBJ2-7, with 8 bases matching TRBD1. There are 14 residues in the CDR3. V trimming: 7 bases; J trimming: 3 bases; junction bases outside the gene matches: 8. From germline, CDR1 is LGHNT and CDR2 FRNRAP. Looking up the rest from reference TRBV12-5 and TRBJ2-7 gives the full variable domain: DARVTQTPRHKVTEMGQEVTMRCQPILGHNTVFWYRQTMMQGLELLAYFRNRAPLDDSGMPKDRFSAEMPDATLATLKIQPSEPRDSAVYFCASAWTGSLYEQYFGPGTRLTVT.

This clonotype was detected many times. DNA for the CDR3: TGTGCCAGCAGTTTACGCGCAGGGGGCTCGGCCCAGTACTTC. Encoded protein: CASSLRAGGSAQYF. This chain uses TRBV28 with TRBJ2-5, with 8 bases identical to TRBD1. The ends lost 2 bases at V and 9 bases at J; junction bases unmatched: 8. Germline CDR1 is MDHEN and CDR2 is SYDVKM. The CDR3 runs to 14 residues.

The V call is TRBV11-1, the J call TRBJ1-1; weak D call: TRBD1 (6 bases). Trimming took off 4 bases at V and 3 bases at J, with 21 bases between the two ends. The CDR3 runs to 17 residues. Germline V lookup: CDR1 SGHAT, CDR2 FQDESV (reference sequence). The CDR3, as DNA: TGTGCCAGCAGCTCCTCAGGGAGGGGGGGACCGTACACTGAAGCTTTCTTT. This translates into CASSSSGRGGPYTEAFF.

This clonotype was seen many times. This clone may be a read error of a much larger clone one base away. The chain carries TRBV6-2 or TRBV6-3 and TRBJ1-2; D is unclear. This CDR3 contains 12 residues. Germline V lookup: CDR1 MNHEY, CDR2 SVGEGT. V shed 7 bases and J shed 4 bases, with 10 bases lying between them. CDR3 coding DNA: TGTGCCAGCAAAACGGAGTCCTATGGCTACACCTTC. It translates to CASKTESYGYTF.

This clonotype was counted many times. The CDR3 carries no conserved terminal phenylalanine or tryptophan, so it likely arises from a read error. V usage is TRBV28 and J usage is TRBJ2-7; 7 bases fit TRBD2. Trimming at V came to 5 bases and at J to 2 bases, leaving 3 bases not matched to a gene. Germline V CDR1 and CDR2: MDHEN, SYDVKM. The CDR3 spans 13 residues. CDR3 in amino acids: CASSMTSTYEQYS. The CDR3 DNA reads TGTGCCAGCAGTATGACTAGCACCTACGAGCAGTACTCC.

The table lists this clonotype with many counts. This chain joins TRBV2 and TRBJ2-7; D possibly uses TRBD1 or TRBD2 (7 bases each). There are 17 residues in the CDR3. Per germline, CDR1 SNHLY and CDR2 FYNNEI. The V gene lost 8 bases and the J gene lost 1 base, with 24 bases spanning the gap. This chain's CDR3 is CASEGAAGDYQSYEQYF. The CDR3 DNA follows: TGTGCCAGCGAGGGGGCCGCGGGGGACTATCAATCCTACGAGCAGTACTTC.

Many counts were recorded for this clonotype. V gene TRBV15 combines with J gene TRBJ2-7; 7 positions agree with TRBD1. The CDR3 runs 15 residues. J lost 0 bases, V lost 3 bases, and 5 bases had no gene match. The V gene's germline CDR1 is LNHNV and CDR2 YYDKDF (reference sequence). The CDR3 reads CATSSTGEFSYEQYF. The CDR3 DNA reads as TGTGCCACCAGCAGCACAGGGGAGTTCTCCTACGAGCAGTACTTC.

This clonotype came up many times. The J gene is TRBJ2-7, the V gene TRBV20-1; D perhaps matches TRBD1 (6 bases). This CDR3 is 15 amino acids long. V was trimmed by 6 bases and J by 4 bases, leaving 22 bases between them. Germline V CDR1 and CDR2: DFQATT, SNEGSKA (reference sequence). The CDR3 coding sequence is TGCAGTGCGATACTTAGCCCAGGGGAAGAGTACGAGCAGTACTTC. Protein: CSAILSPGEEYEQYF.

Note on this clonotype: This clone may be a read error of a much larger clone one base away. The chain combines TRBV11-2 with TRBJ2-2; D is ambiguous. The CDR3 is 16 amino acids. CDR1 and CDR2 (germline): SGHAT, FQNNGV. CDR3 residues: CASILYAGDITGELFF. As DNA, the CDR3 is TGTGCCAGCATCTTATATGCTGGGGATATCACCGGGGAGCTGTTTTTT. Supplemented by reference TRBV11-2 and TRBJ2-2, the full variable domain reads EAGVAQSPRYKIIEKRQSVAFWCNPISGHATLYWYQQILGQGPKLLIQFQNNGVVDDSQLPKDRFSAERLKGVDSTLKIQPAKLEDSAVYLCASILYAGDITGELFFGEGSRLTVL.

The table lists this clonotype with many counts. The CDR3: CSARASGRRGTGELFF. CDR3 sequence (DNA): TGCAGTGCTAGGGCTAGCGGGAGGAGGGGTACCGGGGAGCTGTTTTTT. The chain links TRBV20-1 to TRBJ2-2; 11 nucleotides align to TRBD2. Germline loops: CDR1 DFQATT, CDR2 SNEGSKA (reference sequence). The CDR3 loop spans 16 amino acids. V gave up 3 bases and J gave up 5 bases; unmatched junction bases: 8.

This clonotype was recorded many times. The chain has TRBV28 and TRBJ2-5, with D maybe TRBD1 (5 bases). Trimming left V 6 bases short and J 1 base short, with 12 bases between. This CDR3 is 14 amino acids long. Germline V gene lookup returns CDR1 MDHEN and CDR2 SYDVKM. The CDR3 region is CASRSGRVQETQYF. The CDR3 coding sequence is TGTGCCAGCAGGTCAGGGCGCGTCCAAGAGACCCAGTACTTC.

This clonotype was counted at least ten times. J is TRBJ2-5 and V is TRBV27, with TRBD2 matching over 9 bases. Germline CDR1 and CDR2: MNHEY and SMNVEV (reference sequence). Trimming at V came to 6 bases and at J to 5 bases, leaving 7 bases not matched to a gene. The CDR3 length is 14 residues. The CDR3 DNA sequence: TGTGCCAGCAGAGGGCTAGCGGGATCCGAGACCCAGTACTTC. This translates into CASRGLAGSETQYF.

The genes are TRBV6-1 and TRBJ2-1; the D gene could be TRBD1 or TRBD2 (6 bases each). The CDR3 is 13 residues long. Trimming stripped 8 bases from V and 8 bases from J, with 16 bases between. CDR1 is MNHNS, CDR2 SASEGT, per germline. This CDR3 reads CASGAGEADEQFF. CDR3 coding DNA: TGTGCCAGCGGGGCAGGGGAGGCAGATGAGCAGTTCTTC.

This clonotype was recorded at least ten times. The chain uses TRBV28 and TRBJ1-3; maybe TRBD1 (6 bases). The CDR3 consists of 17 residues. In germline, CDR1 is MDHEN, CDR2 SYDVKM. With 5 bases removed from V and 1 base from J, the gap between germline ends came to 18 bases. The CDR3 loop reads CASSAWDKSLSGNTIYF. DNA of the CDR3: TGTGCCAGCAGTGCTTGGGACAAGTCCCTTTCTGGAAACACCATATATTTT.

This clonotype occurred many times. The genes are TRBV28 and TRBJ1-2, with D possibly TRBD1 on 5 matching bases. V gave up 8 bases and J gave up 5 bases, with 18 bases separating them. Germline V gene data show CDR1 as MDHEN and CDR2 as SYDVKM. This CDR3 comprises 14 residues. In DNA form, the CDR3 reads TGTGCCAGCCTCCCGGGGGGTAAGGGGTATGGCTACACCTTC. The encoded protein is CASLPGGKGYGYTF.

This clonotype was counted ten times or more. The rearrangement uses TRBV20-1 and TRBJ2-7, with D possibly being TRBD1 or TRBD2 (5 bases each). V was pared by 5 bases and J by 8 bases, with 13 bases between. Germline assignment: CDR1 DFQATT and CDR2 SNEGSKA (reference sequence). The CDR3 spans 11 residues. The CDR3 DNA sequence: TGCAGTGCTGGGGACGCGGGCCAGCAGTACTTC. Protein sequence: CSAGDAGQQYF.

This clonotype was counted many times. The rearrangement links TRBV27 to TRBJ2-3; 13 nucleotides agree with TRBD2. With 4 bases clipped from V and 3 bases from J, the junction kept 4 bases outside the gene matches. Germline loops: CDR1 MNHEY, CDR2 SMNVEV (reference sequence). The CDR3 has 16 amino acids. This chain's CDR3 is CASSSRLAGGTDTQYF. In nucleotides, the CDR3 is TGTGCCAGCAGTTCCCGACTAGCGGGAGGTACAGATACGCAGTATTTT.

The chain recombines TRBV29-1 with TRBJ2-4; 10 nucleotides agree with TRBD2. Germline CDR1 is SQVTM and CDR2 is ANQGSEA. There are 13 residues in the CDR3. Germline trimming cut 7 bases from V and 0 bases from J; bases unmatched to any gene: 0. The CDR3 nucleotides are TGCAGCGGACTAGCGGGAGCCAAAAACATTCAGTACTTC. Its protein is CSGLAGAKNIQYF.